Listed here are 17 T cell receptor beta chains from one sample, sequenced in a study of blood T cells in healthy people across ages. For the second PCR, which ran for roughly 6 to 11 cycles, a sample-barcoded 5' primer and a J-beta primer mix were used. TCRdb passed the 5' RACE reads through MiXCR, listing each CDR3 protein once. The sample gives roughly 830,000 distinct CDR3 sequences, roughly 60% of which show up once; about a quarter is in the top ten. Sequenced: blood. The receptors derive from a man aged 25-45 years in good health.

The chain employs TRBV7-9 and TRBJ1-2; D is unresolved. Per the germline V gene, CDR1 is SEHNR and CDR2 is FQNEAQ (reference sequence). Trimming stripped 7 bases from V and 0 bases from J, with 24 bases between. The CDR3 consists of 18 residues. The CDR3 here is CASNPRSGPTQANYGYTF. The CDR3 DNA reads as TGTGCCAGCAACCCAAGGTCGGGCCCGACACAAGCTAACTATGGCTACACCTTC.

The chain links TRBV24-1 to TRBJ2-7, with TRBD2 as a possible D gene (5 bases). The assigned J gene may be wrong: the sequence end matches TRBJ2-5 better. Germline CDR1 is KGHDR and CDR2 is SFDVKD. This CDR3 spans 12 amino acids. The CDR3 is CATGGDGETQYF. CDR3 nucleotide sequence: TGTGCCACCGGAGGAGATGGGGAGACCCAGTACTTC.

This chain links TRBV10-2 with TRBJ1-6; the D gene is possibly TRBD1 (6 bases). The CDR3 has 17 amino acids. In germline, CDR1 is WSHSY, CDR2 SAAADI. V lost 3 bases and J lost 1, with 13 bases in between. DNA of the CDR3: TGCGCCAGCAGTGAAGCCAGGGGTGGGTCCTATAATTCACCCCTCCACTTT. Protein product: CASSEARGGSYNSPLHF.

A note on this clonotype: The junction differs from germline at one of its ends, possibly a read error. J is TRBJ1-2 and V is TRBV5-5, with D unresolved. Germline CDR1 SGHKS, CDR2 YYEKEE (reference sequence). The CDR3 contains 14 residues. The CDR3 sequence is CASSLVSANYGHTF. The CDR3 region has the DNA TGTGCCAGCAGCTTGGTTTCAGCTAACTATGGCCACACCTTC.

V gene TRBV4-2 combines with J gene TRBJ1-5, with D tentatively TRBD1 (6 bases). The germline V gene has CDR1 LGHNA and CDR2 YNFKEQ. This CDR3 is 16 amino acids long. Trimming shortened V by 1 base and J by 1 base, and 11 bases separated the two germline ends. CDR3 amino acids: CASSQALTGSNQPQHF. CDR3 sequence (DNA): TGTGCCAGCAGCCAAGCCCTGACAGGAAGCAATCAGCCCCAGCATTTT.

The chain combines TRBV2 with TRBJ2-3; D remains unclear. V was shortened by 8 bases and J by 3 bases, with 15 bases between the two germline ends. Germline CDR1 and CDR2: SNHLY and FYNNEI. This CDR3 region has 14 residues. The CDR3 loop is CASYLGQVTDTQYF. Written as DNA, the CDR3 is TGTGCCAGCTATTTGGGTCAGGTGACAGATACGCAGTATTTT.

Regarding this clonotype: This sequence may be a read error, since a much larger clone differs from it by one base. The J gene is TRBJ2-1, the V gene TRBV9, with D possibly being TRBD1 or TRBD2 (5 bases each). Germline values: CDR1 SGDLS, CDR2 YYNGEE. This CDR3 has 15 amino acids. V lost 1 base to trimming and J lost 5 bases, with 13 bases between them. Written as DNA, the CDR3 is TGTGCCAGCAGCGTAACGTCACGGGACCACAATGAGCAGTTCTTC. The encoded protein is CASSVTSRDHNEQFF.

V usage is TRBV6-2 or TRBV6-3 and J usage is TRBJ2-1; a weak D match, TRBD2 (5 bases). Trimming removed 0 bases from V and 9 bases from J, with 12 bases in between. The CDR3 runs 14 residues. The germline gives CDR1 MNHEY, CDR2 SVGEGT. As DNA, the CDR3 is TGTGCCAGCAGTTACTCCCCTAGCTTCGGTGAGCAGTTCTTC. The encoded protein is CASSYSPSFGEQFF.

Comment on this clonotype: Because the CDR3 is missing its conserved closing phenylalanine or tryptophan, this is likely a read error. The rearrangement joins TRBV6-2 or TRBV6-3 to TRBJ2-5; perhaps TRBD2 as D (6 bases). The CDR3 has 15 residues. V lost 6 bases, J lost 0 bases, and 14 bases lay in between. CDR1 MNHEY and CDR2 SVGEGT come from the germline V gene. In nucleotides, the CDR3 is TGTGCCAGCAGGCCGGGACTCCGGGACCAAGAGACCCAGTACATC. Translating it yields CASRPGLRDQETQYI.

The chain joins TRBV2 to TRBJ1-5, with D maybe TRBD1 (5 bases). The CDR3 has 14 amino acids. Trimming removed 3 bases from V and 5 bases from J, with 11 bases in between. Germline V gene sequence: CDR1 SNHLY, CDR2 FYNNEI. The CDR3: CASSDWGEDQPQHF. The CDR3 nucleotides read TGTGCCAGCAGTGATTGGGGGGAAGATCAGCCCCAGCATTTT.

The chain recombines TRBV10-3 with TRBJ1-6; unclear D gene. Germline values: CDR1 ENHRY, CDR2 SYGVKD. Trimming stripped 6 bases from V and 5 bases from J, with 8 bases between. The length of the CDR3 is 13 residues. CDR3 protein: CAISAKDNSPLHF. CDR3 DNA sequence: TGTGCCATCAGCGCAAAGGATAATTCACCCCTCCACTTT.

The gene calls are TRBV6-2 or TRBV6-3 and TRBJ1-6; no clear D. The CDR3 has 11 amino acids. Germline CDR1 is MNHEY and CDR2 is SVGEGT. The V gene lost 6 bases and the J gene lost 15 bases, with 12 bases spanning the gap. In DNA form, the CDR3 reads TGTGCCAGCAGCGAGTCCCTACGCCTCCACTTT. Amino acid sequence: CASSESLRLHF.

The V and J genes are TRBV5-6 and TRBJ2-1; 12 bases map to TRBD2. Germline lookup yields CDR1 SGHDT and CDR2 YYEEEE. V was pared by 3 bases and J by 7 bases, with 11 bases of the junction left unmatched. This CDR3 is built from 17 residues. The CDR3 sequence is CASSYRTSGVRGNEQFF. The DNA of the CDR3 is TGTGCCAGCAGCTACCGGACTAGCGGGGTTAGGGGGAATGAGCAGTTCTTC.

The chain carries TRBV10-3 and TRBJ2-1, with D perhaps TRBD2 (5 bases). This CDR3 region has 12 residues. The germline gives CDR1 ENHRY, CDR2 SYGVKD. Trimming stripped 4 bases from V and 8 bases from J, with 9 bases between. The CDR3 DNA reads TGTGCCATCAGTGTCGCGGGCGATGAGCAGTTCTTC. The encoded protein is CAISVAGDEQFF.

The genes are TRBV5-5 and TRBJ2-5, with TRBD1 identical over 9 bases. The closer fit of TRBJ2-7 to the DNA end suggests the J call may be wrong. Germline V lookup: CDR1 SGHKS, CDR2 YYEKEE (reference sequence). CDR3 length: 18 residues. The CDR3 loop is CASSLLQGAAGFSYEQYF. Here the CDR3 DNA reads TGTGCCAGCAGCTTGTTACAGGGGGCCGCGGGATTCTCCTACGAGCAGTACTTC.

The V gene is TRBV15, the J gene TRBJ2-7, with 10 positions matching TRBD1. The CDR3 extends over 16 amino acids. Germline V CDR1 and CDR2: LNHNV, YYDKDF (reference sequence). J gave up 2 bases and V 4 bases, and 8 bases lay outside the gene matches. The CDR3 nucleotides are TGTGCCACCAGCAACCCGGGACAGGGGCCTACCTACGAGCAGTACTTC. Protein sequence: CATSNPGQGPTYEQYF. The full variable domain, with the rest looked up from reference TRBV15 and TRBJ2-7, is DAMVIQNPRYQVTQFGKPVTLSCSQTLNHNVMYWYQQKSSQAPKLLFHYYDKDFNNEADTPDNFQSRRPNTSFCFLDIRSPGLGDTAMYLCATSNPGQGPTYEQYFGPGTRLTVT.

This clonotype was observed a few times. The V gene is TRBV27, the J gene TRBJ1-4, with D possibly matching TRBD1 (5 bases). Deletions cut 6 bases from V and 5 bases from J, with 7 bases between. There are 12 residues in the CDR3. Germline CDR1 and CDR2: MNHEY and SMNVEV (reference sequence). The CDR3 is CASRTANEKLFF. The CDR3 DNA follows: TGTGCCAGCAGGACAGCAAATGAAAAACTGTTTTTT.